These T cell receptor beta chains were read from a single sample in a study of cytomegalovirus exposure and HLA in healthy donors. TCRdb keeps only in-frame clones here, not all; method: immunoSEQ multiplex PCR. The data show tens of thousands of clones, with 85% to 95% seen just once and 3% to 3.5% held by the top ten. The sequencing sample was made of PBMCs. These receptors originate from a woman aged 18-35 years in good health and CMV-seropositive. CDR3s include the opening cysteine and the closing phenylalanine or tryptophan. The D gene is left open where the match is weak. Rows may omit the clone size; those that give it use once, few, many or a size class.

CDR3 length	V gene	clone size	J gene	D gene	CDR3 protein	CDR3 DNA
16	TRBV5-6	-	TRBJ2-3	TRBD2	CASSSLFSGGAYTQYF	TGTGCCAGCAGCTCTCTATTTAGCGGGGGGGCCTATACGCAGTATTTT
14	TRBV25-1	-	TRBJ1-5	-	CASSEQGFNQPQHF	TGTGCCAGCAGTGAACAGGGGTTCAATCAGCCCCAGCATTTT
14	TRBV19	-	TRBJ1-3	-	CASSKTVYGNTIYF	TGTGCCAGTAGTAAGACTGTTTATGGAAACACCATATATTTT
15	TRBV14	-	TRBJ1-2	-	CASSLQDPRVGGYTF	TGTGCCAGCAGCCTGCAGGATCCCAGGGTCGGCGGCTACACCTTC
14	TRBV6-5	-	TRBJ1-1	TRBD1	CASSSQGGNTEAFF	TGTGCCAGCAGTTCTCAGGGGGGTAACACTGAAGCTTTCTTT
16	TRBV4-3	few	TRBJ2-2	TRBD2	CASSHLTSGRPGELFF	TGCGCCAGCAGCCACTTGACTAGCGGGAGGCCCGGGGAGCTGTTTTTT
20	TRBV28	few	TRBJ2-7	-	CASYSLRYRGEGGRSDEQYF	TGTGCCAGCTACAGTTTGCGTTACAGGGGTGAGGGAGGTAGGTCTGACGAGCAGTACTTC
17	TRBV7-7	-	TRBJ2-2	TRBD2	CASSPAISGGNTGELFF	TGTGCTAGCAGCCCGGCAATTAGCGGGGGGAACACCGGGGAGCTGTTTTTT
14	TRBV5-1	-	TRBJ1-1	-	CASSLAGGSTEAFF	TGCGCCAGCAGCTTGGCCGGGGGGAGCACTGAAGCTTTCTTT
16	TRBV6-1	once	TRBJ2-7	TRBD1	CASSEHEGAKIYEQYF	TGTGCCAGCAGTGAACACGAGGGGGCAAAGATCTACGAGCAGTACTTC
16	TRBV5-1	-	TRBJ1-3	-	CASSLQGPHSGNTIYF	TGCGCCAGCAGCTTGCAGGGGCCTCACTCTGGAAACACCATATATTTT
16	TRBV28	-	TRBJ2-1	TRBD1	CASKTAGTGVYNEQFF	TGTGCCAGCAAGACCGCCGGGACAGGGGTCTACAATGAGCAGTTCTTC
13	TRBV6-6	-	TRBJ2-7	TRBD2	CASKRESSYEQYF	TGTGCCAGCAAGCGGGAGAGCTCCTACGAGCAGTACTTC
16	TRBV7-8	-	TRBJ2-7	TRBD2	CASSAGLARDPYEQYF	TGTGCCAGCAGCGCTGGACTAGCTAGGGACCCCTACGAGCAGTACTTC
12	TRBV2	-	TRBJ2-2	-	CASSVRGGELFF	TGTGCCAGCAGTGTCCGGGGGGGGGAGCTGTTTTTT
12	TRBV28	-	TRBJ2-7	TRBD1	CASRSGTGGRYF	TGTGCCAGCAGGTCTGGGACAGGGGGACGGTACTTC